The 22 T cell receptor beta chains below come from one sample, sequenced in a study of blood T cell repertoires in COVID-19 (dated by TCRdb to the early 2020s). Receptor amplification or capture employed the immunoSEQ multiplex PCR assay. The table was pulled from immuneACCESS by TCRdb, which kept in-frame rearrangements only. Such tables lose some clones; where checked, under half of the loss comes from unresolved V genes, and the rest has no known cause. Here the sample has fewer than 350,000 clones; around 89% occur a single time. The ten largest account for 1.7% of the sample. The source material was PBMCs or T cells enriched from blood (not recorded which). The receptors here all came from a woman under 30 with acute COVID-19.

V usage is TRBV4-3 and J usage is TRBJ2-1; the match to TRBD2 covers 11 bases. CDR1 is LGHNA, CDR2 YSLEER, per germline. With V trimmed by 4 bases and J by 6 bases, 8 bases remained unmatched. The CDR3 is 16 residues long. For the CDR3, the DNA is TGCGCCAGCAGCCCTAATAGCGGGAGGGCCCTCAATGAGCAGTTCTTC. Its protein product is CASSPNSGRALNEQFF.

V and J are TRBV10-1 and TRBJ2-7, with a possible D match to TRBD1 (5 bases). The germline V and J ends were trimmed by 2 bases and 9 bases, with 8 bases remaining between them. From germline, CDR1 is WNHNN and CDR2 SYGVQD (reference sequence). CDR3 length: 11 residues. The CDR3 here is CASSEGATQYF. CDR3 coding DNA: TGCGCCAGCAGTGAGGGGGCCACGCAGTACTTC.

The V call is TRBV11-1, the J call TRBJ2-2; no definite D call. The CDR3 is made up of 14 amino acids. Between the trimmed V and J ends, which lost 5 bases and 5 bases, there was a span of 12 bases. Germline V gene sequence: CDR1 SGHAT, CDR2 FQDESV (reference sequence). The CDR3 DNA follows: TGTGCCAGCAGCCCGGATCGACTTACCGGGGAGCTGTTTTTT. Amino acids: CASSPDRLTGELFF.

This clone was seen a single time. V gene TRBV2 combines with J gene TRBJ2-1, with 12 bases matching TRBD1. With V trimmed by 5 bases and J by 8 bases, 7 bases remained unmatched. This CDR3 spans 15 amino acids. The germline V gene has CDR1 SNHLY and CDR2 FYNNEI. The chain's CDR3 is CASSPPGTGGYEQFF. For the CDR3, the DNA is TGTGCCAGCAGTCCCCCTGGGACAGGGGGCTATGAGCAGTTCTTC. The full variable domain, in which reference TRBV2 and TRBJ2-1 provide the parts outside the CDR3, is EPEVTQTPSHQVTQMGQEVILRCVPISNHLYFYWYRQILGQKVEFLVSFYNNEISEKSEIFDDQFSVERPDGSNFTLKIRSTKLEDSAMYFCASSPPGTGGYEQFFGPGTRLTVL.

The CDR3 DNA reads as TGCGCCAGCAGCCAGGGGGCCGGTCAGCCCCAGCATTTT. It codes for CASSQGAGQPQHF. The J gene is TRBJ1-5, the V gene TRBV10-1; TRBD1 aligns across 8 bases. This CDR3 spans 13 amino acids. J was trimmed by 6 bases and V by 6 bases; bases with no gene match: 4. From germline, CDR1 is WNHNN and CDR2 SYGVQD (reference sequence).

This clone was observed once. The chain joins TRBV18 to TRBJ2-3, with a possible D match to TRBD2 (6 bases). V lost 2 bases to trimming and J lost 4 bases, with 16 bases between them. This CDR3 has 16 residues. CDR1 and CDR2 from the germline V gene are KGHSH and LQKENI. CDR3 sequence reads: CASSPGGTHSPDTQYF. The CDR3 nucleotides are TGTGCCAGCTCACCAGGGGGGACTCACAGCCCAGATACGCAGTATTTT.

This chain connects TRBV5-6 to TRBJ2-5; 7 positions agree with TRBD2. The ends lost 1 base at V and 5 bases at J; junction bases unmatched: 8. CDR1 and CDR2 (germline): SGHDT, YYEEEE. The CDR3 spans 15 residues. The CDR3 region is CASSLIAGAEETQYF. The CDR3 region has the DNA TGTGCCAGCAGCTTGATCGCGGGAGCGGAGGAGACCCAGTACTTC. The variable domain in full, completed from reference TRBV5-6 and TRBJ2-5, reads DAGVTQSPTHLIKTRGQQVTLRCSPKSGHDTVSWYQQALGQGPQFIFQYYEEEERQRGNFPDRFSGHQFPNYSSELNVNALLLGDSALYLCASSLIAGAEETQYFGPGTRLLVL.

This chain joins TRBV19 and TRBJ2-3; D remains ambiguous. Germline CDR1 is LNHDA and CDR2 is SQIVND (reference sequence). V lost 3 bases to trimming and J lost 6 bases, with 7 bases between them. CDR3 length: 12 residues. As DNA, the CDR3 is TGTGCCAGTAGTATTTCTAGTGATACGCAGTATTTT. This translates into CASSISSDTQYF.

The chain is built from TRBV7-2 and TRBJ2-7, with a possible D match to TRBD1 (6 bases). The length of the CDR3 is 15 residues. Germline V lookup: CDR1 SGHTA, CDR2 FQGNSA. Trimming pared 5 bases from V and 0 bases from J, leaving 14 bases between. The CDR3 DNA reads as TGTGCCAGCAGCGTCACGACAGGAAGCTCCTACGAGCAGTACTTC. This sequence encodes CASSVTTGSSYEQYF.

The chain is built from TRBV4-1 and TRBJ2-7, with D perhaps matching TRBD1 (6 bases). Germline-derived CDR1 and CDR2 are MGHRA and YSYEKL. The ends were cut back, 2 bases at V and 2 bases at J, with 10 bases in the middle. This CDR3 is built from 14 residues. The CDR3: CASSQWGRTYEQYF. CDR3 DNA sequence: TGCGCCAGCAGCCAATGGGGGCGGACCTACGAGCAGTACTTC.

The table lists this clone with a count of one. The chain employs TRBV29-1 and TRBJ2-1; TRBD2 matches 7 bases. CDR1 SQVTM and CDR2 ANQGSEA come from the germline V gene. With V trimmed by 6 bases and J by 5 bases, 10 bases remained unmatched. The CDR3 contains 14 residues. CDR3 coding DNA: TGCAGCGTGGCCCCCGTGGGGAGGGACAATGAGCAGTTCTTC. Its protein product is CSVAPVGRDNEQFF.

The J gene is TRBJ2-1, the V gene TRBV7-2; 7 bases line up with TRBD2. Germline-derived CDR1 and CDR2 are SGHTA and FQGNSA. CDR3 length: 14 residues. V gave up 3 bases and J gave up 10 bases; unmatched junction bases: 9. The CDR3 nucleotides are TGTGCCAGCAGCTTCCAGCTGGACGGGAGGGAGCAGTTCTTC. Protein: CASSFQLDGREQFF.

This rearrangement joins TRBV18 to TRBJ2-4; D possibly corresponds to TRBD1 (6 bases). CDR1 is KGHSH and CDR2 is LQKENI in the germline V gene. The CDR3 has 13 amino acids. Trimming cost V 4 bases and J 8 bases, with 12 bases left between them. CDR3 bases: TGTGCCAGCTCACTCGAGGGGGAATACATTCAGTACTTC. Translating it yields CASSLEGEYIQYF.

V and J are TRBV23-1 and TRBJ1-1; D gene uncertain. TRBV23-1 is noted as an ORF with a role that remains uncertain. This CDR3 contains 17 residues. The V end lost 0 bases, the J end lost 2 bases, and 16 bases lay between the germline ends. CDR3 DNA sequence: TGCGCCAGCAGTCAATCTGGTTCTGGGCATCTAAACACTGAAGCTTTCTTT. This gives the protein CASSQSGSGHLNTEAFF.

This chain connects TRBV4-1 to TRBJ2-1, with 14 positions matching TRBD2. The junction had 12 bases not matched to a gene; V was cut back by 3 bases and J by 2 bases. The CDR3 is made up of 20 amino acids. Per the germline V gene, CDR1 is MGHRA and CDR2 is YSYEKL. In nucleotides, the CDR3 is TGCGCCAGCAGCCAGGTAGGACTAGCGGGAGGAGGGAGTGCCTACAATGAGCAGTTCTTC. Protein: CASSQVGLAGGGSAYNEQFF.

J is TRBJ1-5 and V is TRBV6-4; TRBD1 matches 8 bases. The CDR3 has 16 amino acids. The junction had 9 bases not matched to a gene; V was cut back by 2 bases and J by 6 bases. Germline CDR1 is MRHNA and CDR2 is SNTAGT. This CDR3 reads CASSDDRGGLGQPQHF. The DNA for the CDR3 is TGTGCCAGCAGTGACGACAGGGGAGGCCTGGGTCAGCCCCAGCATTTT.

This chain connects TRBV28 to TRBJ2-7; perhaps TRBD1 as D (6 bases). Trimming took off 5 bases at V and 8 bases at J, with 25 bases between the two ends. The CDR3 contains 16 residues. In germline, CDR1 is MDHEN, CDR2 SYDVKM. CDR3 amino acids: CASSPWQTGRTWQQYF. The CDR3 DNA reads TGTGCCAGCAGTCCCTGGCAAACAGGGAGAACATGGCAGCAGTACTTC.

The rearrangement links TRBV7-8 to TRBJ2-7; weak D call: TRBD1 (6 bases). The CDR3 runs to 13 residues. The V gene lost 4 bases and the J gene lost 12 bases, with 19 bases spanning the gap. Looked up from germline, CDR1 is SGHVS and CDR2 is FQNEAQ. CDR3 nucleotides: TGTGCCAGCAGCTCGAACCTCGACAGGCTAAGGTACTTC. Its translation: CASSSNLDRLRYF.

The chain carries TRBV11-2 and TRBJ2-6; D uncertain. The V end lost 3 bases, the J end lost 0 bases, and 6 bases lay between the germline ends. The CDR3 runs 15 residues. The V gene's germline CDR1 is SGHAT and CDR2 FQNNGV. CDR3 sequence reads: CASSFPSSGANVLTF. CDR3 DNA: TGTGCCAGCAGCTTCCCCAGCTCTGGGGCCAACGTCCTGACTTTC. Variable domain in full (rest from reference TRBV11-2 and TRBJ2-6): EAGVAQSPRYKIIEKRQSVAFWCNPISGHATLYWYQQILGQGPKLLIQFQNNGVVDDSQLPKDRFSAERLKGVDSTLKIQPAKLEDSAVYLCASSFPSSGANVLTFGAGSRLTVL.

J is TRBJ1-6 and V is TRBV5-4; the D is unclear. Deletions cut 4 bases from V and 5 bases from J, with 16 bases between. The V gene's germline CDR1 is SGHNT and CDR2 YYREEE (reference sequence). This CDR3 region has 16 residues. CDR3 loop: CASSPGRPDHNSPLHF. CDR3 bases: TGTGCCAGCAGCCCGGGGAGGCCGGATCATAATTCACCCCTCCACTTT. The full variable domain, its missing parts supplied by reference TRBV5-4 and TRBJ1-6, is ETGVTQSPTHLIKTRGQQVTLRCSSQSGHNTVSWYQQALGQGPQFIFQYYREEENGRGNFPPRFSGLQFPNYSSELNVNALELDDSALYLCASSPGRPDHNSPLHFGNGTRLTVT.

The genes are TRBV11-1 and TRBJ2-7; D perhaps matches TRBD1 (6 bases). The CDR3 contains 15 residues. Trimming pared 5 bases from V and 3 bases from J, leaving 17 bases between. Germline values: CDR1 SGHAT, CDR2 FQDESV (reference sequence). The CDR3 spells CASSEGPGESYEQYF. CDR3 nucleotides: TGTGCCAGCAGCGAGGGACCAGGGGAAAGCTACGAGCAGTACTTC.

This chain links TRBV5-5 with TRBJ2-5, with 7 bases fitting TRBD1. The CDR3 length is 16 residues. Trimming cost V 4 bases and J 2 bases; bases outside gene matches: 11. Germline V gives CDR1 SGHKS, CDR2 YYEKEE (reference sequence). CDR3 residues: CASSPPTGTLQETQYF. CDR3 DNA sequence: TGTGCCAGCAGCCCCCCGACAGGGACCCTTCAAGAGACCCAGTACTTC. Full variable domain (rest looked up from reference TRBV5-5 and TRBJ2-5): DAGVTQSPTHLIKTRGQQVTLRCSPISGHKSVSWYQQVLGQGPQFIFQYYEKEERGRGNFPDRFSARQFPNYSSELNVNALLLGDSALYLCASSPPTGTLQETQYFGPGTRLLVL.